This is a list of T cell receptor beta chains from one sample in a study of Graves' ophthalmopathy and Graves' hyperthyroidism. One entry per CDR3 protein, called by TCRdb with MiXCR from the multiplex PCR reads. The sample holds just over 400,000 distinct CDR3 sequences, more than 20% seen once. Source material: peripheral blood. The origin of the receptors is a young woman with stable Graves' hyperthyroidism. Both conserved end residues are part of each CDR3. D genes are given only for firm matches. Only some rows state a clone size, as once, few, many or a class for expanded clones.

j_gene: TRBJ1-1
v_gene: TRBV6-1
abundance: once
d_gene: TRBD1
CDR3nt: TGTGCCAGCAGAGTACGACAGGGGTCGAACACTGAAGCTTTCTTT
CDR3aa: CASRVRQGSNTEAFF

j_gene: TRBJ2-7
v_gene: TRBV20-1
abundance: many
d_gene: -
CDR3nt: TGCAGTGCCCTAAGTAGGGAGTACTCCTACGAGCAGTACTTC
CDR3aa: CSALSREYSYEQYF

j_gene: TRBJ2-5
v_gene: TRBV7-2
abundance: many
d_gene: TRBD2
CDR3nt: TGTGCCAGCAGCACTGGACTAGCTTGGGAGACCCAGTACTTC
CDR3aa: CASSTGLAWETQYF

j_gene: TRBJ1-3
v_gene: TRBV3-1
abundance: -
d_gene: -
CDR3nt: TGTGCCAGCAGCCAAGAATTGGGAGGAGGCTCTGGAAACACCATATATTTT
CDR3aa: CASSQELGGGSGNTIYF

j_gene: TRBJ1-2
v_gene: TRBV12-3/TRBV12-4
abundance: many
d_gene: -
CDR3nt: TGTGCCAGCAGTGGTACCGGGATATACTATGGCTACACCTTC
CDR3aa: CASSGTGIYYGYTF

j_gene: TRBJ2-7
v_gene: TRBV6-1
abundance: many
d_gene: TRBD2
CDR3nt: TGTGCCACCGAAAATACAAGCGGGAGCGACGAGCAGTACTTC
CDR3aa: CATENTSGSDEQYF

j_gene: TRBJ1-2
v_gene: TRBV28
abundance: -
d_gene: TRBD1
CDR3nt: TGTGCCAGCAGTTCCGCGGGACAGGGAAGCGGCTACACCTTC
CDR3aa: CASSSAGQGSGYTF

j_gene: TRBJ2-5
v_gene: TRBV27
abundance: many
d_gene: -
CDR3nt: TGTGCCAGCAGTCCGCGACAGGACCAGGGAGAGACCCAGTACTTC
CDR3aa: CASSPRQDQGETQYF

j_gene: TRBJ2-7
v_gene: TRBV9
abundance: many
d_gene: TRBD1
CDR3nt: TGTGCCAGCAGCGAACGGGACAGGGTAGGGACCTACGAGCAGTACTTC
CDR3aa: CASSERDRVGTYEQYF

j_gene: TRBJ1-6
v_gene: TRBV28
abundance: many
d_gene: -
CDR3nt: TGTGCCAGCACCGAAACGGGGGGCTCCTATAATTCACCCCTCCACTTT
CDR3aa: CASTETGGSYNSPLHF

j_gene: TRBJ2-2
v_gene: TRBV11-2
abundance: many
d_gene: -
CDR3nt: TGTGCCAGCAGCTTAACCGGTTACACCGGGGAGCTGTTTTTT
CDR3aa: CASSLTGYTGELFF

j_gene: TRBJ1-1
v_gene: TRBV5-1
abundance: few
d_gene: -
CDR3nt: TGCGCCAGCAGCTTGGAGGATGTTATGAACACTGAAGCTTTCTTT
CDR3aa: CASSLEDVMNTEAFF

j_gene: TRBJ2-7
v_gene: TRBV27
abundance: many
d_gene: TRBD1
CDR3nt: TGTGCCAGCAGTTTACGTTTTGATATCGGGGGACAGGGTGAGTTCGGCTCCTACGAGCAGTACTTC
CDR3aa: CASSLRFDIGGQGEFGSYEQYF

j_gene: TRBJ2-6
v_gene: TRBV6-1
abundance: many
d_gene: -
CDR3nt: TGTGCCAGCAGTGAGGACAGTGCTGGGGCCAACGTCCTGACTTTC
CDR3aa: CASSEDSAGANVLTF

j_gene: TRBJ2-5
v_gene: TRBV12-3/TRBV12-4
abundance: many
d_gene: -
CDR3nt: TGTGCCAGCACCCTCTCGGCACACCAAGAGACCCAGTACTTC
CDR3aa: CASTLSAHQETQYF

j_gene: TRBJ2-2
v_gene: TRBV30
abundance: many
d_gene: -
CDR3nt: TGTGCCTGGAGCCCACTAGACACCGGGGAGCTGTTTTTT
CDR3aa: CAWSPLDTGELFF

j_gene: TRBJ2-7
v_gene: TRBV12-3/TRBV12-4
abundance: -
d_gene: TRBD2
CDR3nt: TGTGCCAGCAGTTTAAGTCTAGCGGGGACCTACGAGCAGTACTTC
CDR3aa: CASSLSLAGTYEQYF

j_gene: TRBJ2-5
v_gene: TRBV7-9
abundance: -
d_gene: TRBD1
CDR3nt: TGTGCCAGCAGGGGACAGGGCCTCCAAGAGACCCAGTACTTC
CDR3aa: CASRGQGLQETQYF

j_gene: TRBJ2-7
v_gene: TRBV5-1
abundance: many
d_gene: -
CDR3nt: TGCGCCAGCAGCTTCACTCAGGGTCAGGACGAGCAGTACTTC
CDR3aa: CASSFTQGQDEQYF

j_gene: TRBJ1-2
v_gene: TRBV20-1
abundance: once
d_gene: TRBD1
CDR3nt: TGCAGTGCTTATGGACAGGGGGCGCATAACTATGGCTACACCTTC
CDR3aa: CSAYGQGAHNYGYTF

j_gene: TRBJ1-5
v_gene: TRBV30
abundance: -
d_gene: -
CDR3nt: TGTGCCTGGAGTGTTGGGGGTTATCAGCCCCAGCATTTT
CDR3aa: CAWSVGGYQPQHF

j_gene: TRBJ2-2
v_gene: TRBV29-1
abundance: many
d_gene: TRBD2
CDR3nt: TGCAGCGTTGCCGGGACTAGCGGGAGTCCCACCGGGGAGCTGTTTTTT
CDR3aa: CSVAGTSGSPTGELFF

j_gene: TRBJ1-2
v_gene: TRBV6-5
abundance: many
d_gene: TRBD1
CDR3nt: TGTGCCAGCACTACGGACAGGGCCTATGGCTACACCTTC
CDR3aa: CASTTDRAYGYTF

j_gene: TRBJ2-5
v_gene: TRBV6-1
abundance: few
d_gene: TRBD2
CDR3nt: TGTGCCAGCAGTGGGGGGGGGACCGGAGAGACCCAGTACTTC
CDR3aa: CASSGGGTGETQYF

j_gene: TRBJ2-4
v_gene: TRBV4-2
abundance: many
d_gene: -
CDR3nt: TGTGCCAGCAGCCAAGATGAGTTAAACATTCAGTACTTC
CDR3aa: CASSQDELNIQYF

j_gene: TRBJ2-6
v_gene: TRBV12-3/TRBV12-4
abundance: many
d_gene: -
CDR3nt: TGTGCCAGCAGTTCCCAACATGCTGGGGCCAACGTCCTGACTTTC
CDR3aa: CASSSQHAGANVLTF

j_gene: TRBJ2-7
v_gene: TRBV20-1
abundance: -
d_gene: TRBD1
CDR3nt: TGCAGTGCTAGAGACCGGGACAGGGTATCCTACGAGCAGTACTTC
CDR3aa: CSARDRDRVSYEQYF

j_gene: TRBJ1-2
v_gene: TRBV6-1
abundance: -
d_gene: TRBD1
CDR3nt: TGTGCCAGCAGCCCAGGGACAGGGGGCTACTATGGCTACACCTTC
CDR3aa: CASSPGTGGYYGYTF

j_gene: TRBJ2-5
v_gene: TRBV7-8
abundance: many
d_gene: -
CDR3nt: TGTGCCAGCAGCCCCATGAGACTGGGGGGGCTGGAGACCCAGTACTTC
CDR3aa: CASSPMRLGGLETQYF

j_gene: TRBJ2-7
v_gene: TRBV20-1
abundance: many
d_gene: -
CDR3nt: TGCAGCGTAGGCCGGACTGACTTCATCTCCTACGAGCAGTACTTC
CDR3aa: CSVGRTDFISYEQYF

j_gene: TRBJ2-7
v_gene: TRBV30
abundance: -
d_gene: -
CDR3nt: TGTGCCTGGAGCTCTCCCTTGGGGGAGCAGTACTTC
CDR3aa: CAWSSPLGEQYF

j_gene: TRBJ2-5
v_gene: TRBV12-3/TRBV12-4
abundance: -
d_gene: TRBD2
CDR3nt: TGTGCCAGCAGCCAGGGACTAGCGGGGGAGCAAGAGACCCAGTACTTC
CDR3aa: CASSQGLAGEQETQYF

j_gene: TRBJ1-1
v_gene: TRBV7-2
abundance: many
d_gene: -
CDR3nt: TGTGCCAGCAGCTTAGGTGGGGGAACCACTGAAGCTTTCTTT
CDR3aa: CASSLGGGTTEAFF

j_gene: TRBJ2-7
v_gene: TRBV28
abundance: -
d_gene: TRBD1
CDR3nt: TGTGCCAGTGAGACCTCGGGACAGGGGGCAATGAGGTTTCGGTACGAGCAGTACTTC
CDR3aa: CASETSGQGAMRFRYEQYF

j_gene: TRBJ1-2
v_gene: TRBV20-1
abundance: many
d_gene: TRBD1
CDR3nt: TGCAGTGCTAGAGCACTACTTATCGGCAGGGGGTATGGCTACACCTTC
CDR3aa: CSARALLIGRGYGYTF

j_gene: TRBJ2-7
v_gene: TRBV9
abundance: many
d_gene: TRBD1
CDR3nt: TGTGCCAGCAGCGCATCGGACAGGGGATACGAGCAGTACTTC
CDR3aa: CASSASDRGYEQYF

j_gene: TRBJ2-5
v_gene: TRBV28
abundance: many
d_gene: TRBD1
CDR3nt: TGTGCCAGCAGTCCTGACAGGGGCATAGAGACCCAGTACTTC
CDR3aa: CASSPDRGIETQYF

j_gene: TRBJ2-7
v_gene: TRBV7-2
abundance: many
d_gene: TRBD1
CDR3nt: TGTGCCAGCAGCCTAGACAGGGGCGAGCAGTACTTC
CDR3aa: CASSLDRGEQYF

j_gene: TRBJ2-7
v_gene: TRBV7-9
abundance: many
d_gene: -
CDR3nt: TGTGCCAGCAGCGAGTCGGGACTCGCCTACGAGCAGTACTTC
CDR3aa: CASSESGLAYEQYF

j_gene: TRBJ2-7
v_gene: TRBV24-1
abundance: -
d_gene: TRBD1
CDR3nt: TGTGCCACCAGTCCTACAGGGGCCTCCTACGAGCAGTACTTC
CDR3aa: CATSPTGASYEQYF

j_gene: TRBJ1-5
v_gene: TRBV30
abundance: many
d_gene: -
CDR3nt: TGTGCCTGGGGAGCGGGGCAGCCCCAGCATTTT
CDR3aa: CAWGAGQPQHF

j_gene: TRBJ2-7
v_gene: TRBV7-2
abundance: many
d_gene: -
CDR3nt: TGTGCCAGCAGCCTTATAGGCGGGACGAACTACGAGCAGTACTTC
CDR3aa: CASSLIGGTNYEQYF

j_gene: TRBJ1-1
v_gene: TRBV5-1
abundance: -
d_gene: TRBD1
CDR3nt: TGCGCCAGCAGGGTACAGGGGGCTGAAGCTTTCTTT
CDR3aa: CASRVQGAEAFF

j_gene: TRBJ1-5
v_gene: TRBV28
abundance: many
d_gene: -
CDR3nt: TGTGCCAGCAAGGGCGGGGGAATCAATCAGCCCCAGCATTTT
CDR3aa: CASKGGGINQPQHF